Described below is a single T cell receptor (beta chain) sequence and its context. Its antigen is not known. Other nucleotide sequences in the sample specify the same CDR3. These data originate in a study of beta chain features in type 1 diabetes. Expressed TCRB transcripts were sequenced after all isolated RNA was converted to cDNA. Sequencing used immunoSEQ multiplex PCR; TCRdb keeps in-frame clones, though not all of them. The table shows about 650,000 clones, with approximately 13% occurring only once. Germline V gene data show CDR1 as LGHNA and CDR2 as YSLEER. V trimming: 1 base; J trimming: 4 bases; junction bases outside the gene matches: 3. CDR3 size: 14 residues. Overall study results and limits: At VDJ recombination sites, type 1 diabetes patients had fewer insertions and more deleted nucleotides. Shortening of TCRB CDR3s, moderate but significant, appeared in all four CD4+ subsets of Type 1 diabetes patients. The similarity of naive, central memory and Treg TCRB repertoires appeared greater among patients than among healthy donors.

This clonotype originated in a young man with type 1 diabetes. V gene TRBV4-3 combines with J gene TRBJ1-1; 7 nucleotides agree with TRBD1. Sequencing input: naive CD4+ T cells from blood. The CDR3 DNA reads TGCGCCAGCAGCCAAGTCGCAGGGGGCACTGAAGCTTTCTTT. This codes for CASSQVAGGTEAFF.